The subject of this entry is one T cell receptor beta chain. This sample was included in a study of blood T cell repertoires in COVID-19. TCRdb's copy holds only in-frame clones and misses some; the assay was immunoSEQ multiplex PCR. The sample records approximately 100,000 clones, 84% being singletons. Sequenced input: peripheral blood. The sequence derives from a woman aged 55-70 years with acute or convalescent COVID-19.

The CDR3 is CASKTLGGGSYEQYF. The CDR3, as DNA: TGTGCCAGCAAAACCCTCGGGGGGGGTTCCTACGAGCAGTACTTC. The chain uses TRBV2 and TRBJ2-7; 8 positions agree with TRBD2. This CDR3 has 15 residues. CDR1 is SNHLY, CDR2 FYNNEI, per germline. After removal of 7 bases from V and 1 base from J, the junction contained 9 bases not matched to a gene. The full variable domain, its missing parts supplied by reference TRBV2 and TRBJ2-7, is EPEVTQTPSHQVTQMGQEVILRCVPISNHLYFYWYRQILGQKVEFLVSFYNNEISEKSEIFDDQFSVERPDGSNFTLKIRSTKLEDSAMYFCASKTLGGGSYEQYFGPGTRLTVT.